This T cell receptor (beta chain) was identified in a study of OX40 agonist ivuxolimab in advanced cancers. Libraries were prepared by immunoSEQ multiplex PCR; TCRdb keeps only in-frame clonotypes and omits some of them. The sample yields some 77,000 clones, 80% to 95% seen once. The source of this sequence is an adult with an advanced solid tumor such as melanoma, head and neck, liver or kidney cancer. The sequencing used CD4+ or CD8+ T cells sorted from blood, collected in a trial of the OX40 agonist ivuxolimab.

The CDR3 bases are TGTGCCTGGCCGGACAGTAAAATTCCCTTGTATGGCTACACCTTC. This sequence encodes CAWPDSKIPLYGYTF. The chain combines TRBV30 with TRBJ1-2; tentative D call: TRBD1 (6 bases). Germline CDR1 is GTSNPN and CDR2 is SVGIG (reference sequence). CDR3 length equals 15 residues. V lost 5 bases and J lost 5, with 21 bases in between. Together with reference TRBV30 and TRBJ1-2, the CDR3 gives the full variable domain: SQTIHQWPATLVQPVGSPLSLECTVEGTSNPNLYWYRQAAGRGLQLLFYSVGIGQISSEVPQNLSASRPQDRQFILSSKKLLLSDSGFYLCAWPDSKIPLYGYTFGSGTRLTVV.